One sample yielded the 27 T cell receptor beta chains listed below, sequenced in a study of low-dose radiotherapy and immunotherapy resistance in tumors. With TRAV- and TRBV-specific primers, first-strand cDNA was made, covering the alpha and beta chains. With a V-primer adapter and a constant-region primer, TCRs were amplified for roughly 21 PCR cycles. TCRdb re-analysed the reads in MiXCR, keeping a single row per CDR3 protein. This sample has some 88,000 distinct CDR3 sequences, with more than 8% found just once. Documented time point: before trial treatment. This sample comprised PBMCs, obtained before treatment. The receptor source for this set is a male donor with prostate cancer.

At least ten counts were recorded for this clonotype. The CDR3 here is CASSGPSGRSYEQYF. The CDR3 DNA reads as TGCGCCAGCAGTGGTCCTAGCGGGAGATCCTACGAGCAGTACTTC. The V gene is TRBV23-1, the J gene TRBJ2-7, with 10 bases lining up with TRBD2. Being an ORF, TRBV23-1 has a function that is uncertain. V lost 5 bases to trimming and J lost 1 base; unmatched junction nucleotides: 5. This CDR3 comprises 15 residues.

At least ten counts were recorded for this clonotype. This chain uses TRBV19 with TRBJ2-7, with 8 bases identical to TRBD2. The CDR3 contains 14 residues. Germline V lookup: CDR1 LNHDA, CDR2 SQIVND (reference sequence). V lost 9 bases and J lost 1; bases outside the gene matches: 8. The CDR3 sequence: CASNPAGVSYEQYF. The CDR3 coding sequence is TGTGCCAGCAACCCAGCGGGAGTATCCTACGAGCAGTACTTC.

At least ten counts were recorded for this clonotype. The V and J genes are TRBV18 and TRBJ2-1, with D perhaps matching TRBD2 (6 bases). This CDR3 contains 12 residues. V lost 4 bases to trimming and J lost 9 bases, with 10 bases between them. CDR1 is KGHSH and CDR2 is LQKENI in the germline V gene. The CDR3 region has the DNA TGTGCCAGCTCACTCAGGGAGGTTGAGCAGTTCTTC. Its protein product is CASSLREVEQFF.

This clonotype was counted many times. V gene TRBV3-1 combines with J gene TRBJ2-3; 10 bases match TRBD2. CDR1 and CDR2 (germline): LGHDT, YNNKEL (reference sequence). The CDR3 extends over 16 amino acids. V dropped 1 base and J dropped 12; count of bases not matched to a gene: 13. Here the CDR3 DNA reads TGTGCCAGCAGCCAAGTGGTAGCGGGAGGCCGCTCGTTACAGTATTTT. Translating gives CASSQVVAGGRSLQYF.

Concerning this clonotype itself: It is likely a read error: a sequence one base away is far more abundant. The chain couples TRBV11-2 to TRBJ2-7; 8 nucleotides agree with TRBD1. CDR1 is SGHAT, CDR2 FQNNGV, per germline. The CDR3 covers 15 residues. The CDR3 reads CAGSRAGQEYYEQYF. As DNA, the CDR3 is TGTGCCGGCAGCCGGGCGGGACAGGAGTACTACGAGCAGTACTTC.

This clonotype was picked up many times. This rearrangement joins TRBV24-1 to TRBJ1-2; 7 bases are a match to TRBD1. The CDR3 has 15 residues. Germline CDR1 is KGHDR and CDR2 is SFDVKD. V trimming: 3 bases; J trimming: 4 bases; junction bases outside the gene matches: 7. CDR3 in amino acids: CATSDGTGVGYGYTF. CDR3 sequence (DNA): TGTGCCACCAGTGATGGAACAGGGGTAGGCTATGGCTACACCTTC.

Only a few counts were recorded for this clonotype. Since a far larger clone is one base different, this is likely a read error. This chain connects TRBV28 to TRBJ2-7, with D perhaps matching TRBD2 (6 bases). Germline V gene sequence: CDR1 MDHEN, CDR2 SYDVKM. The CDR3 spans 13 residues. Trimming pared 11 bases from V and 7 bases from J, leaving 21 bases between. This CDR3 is CAAGGTWSGEQYF. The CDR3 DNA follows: TGTGCCGCAGGCGGGACCTGGTCGGGGGAGCAGTACTTC.

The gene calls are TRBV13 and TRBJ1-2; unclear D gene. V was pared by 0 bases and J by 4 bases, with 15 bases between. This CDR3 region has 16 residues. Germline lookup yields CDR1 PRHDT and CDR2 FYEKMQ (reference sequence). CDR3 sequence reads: CASSLGAGASSYGYTF. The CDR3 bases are TGTGCCAGCAGCTTAGGGGCAGGAGCCTCTAGCTATGGCTACACCTTC.

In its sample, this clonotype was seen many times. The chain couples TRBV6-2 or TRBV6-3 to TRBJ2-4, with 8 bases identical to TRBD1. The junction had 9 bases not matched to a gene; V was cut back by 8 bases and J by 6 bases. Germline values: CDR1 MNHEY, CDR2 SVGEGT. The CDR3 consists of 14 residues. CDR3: CASRGQGLGNIQYF. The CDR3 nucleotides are TGTGCCAGCCGCGGACAGGGTCTGGGAAACATTCAGTACTTC.

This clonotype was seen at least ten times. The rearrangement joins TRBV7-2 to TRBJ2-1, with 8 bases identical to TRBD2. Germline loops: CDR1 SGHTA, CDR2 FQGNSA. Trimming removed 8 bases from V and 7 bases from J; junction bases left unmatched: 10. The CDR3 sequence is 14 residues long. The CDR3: CASRGRAGGNEQFF. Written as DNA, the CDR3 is TGTGCCAGCCGGGGGCGGGCGGGAGGTAATGAGCAGTTCTTC. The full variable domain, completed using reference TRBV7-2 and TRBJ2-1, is GAGVSQSPSNKVTEKGKDVELRCDPISGHTALYWYRQSLGQGLEFLIYFQGNSAPDKSGLPSDRFSAERTGGSVSTLTIQRTQQEDSAVYLCASRGRAGGNEQFFGPGTRLTVL.

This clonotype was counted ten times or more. DNA of the CDR3: TGCGCCAGCAGCCTATGGACAGGGTCTGGAAACACCATATATTTT. Translated, it gives CASSLWTGSGNTIYF. This chain links TRBV5-1 with TRBJ1-3; TRBD1 matches 8 bases. CDR3 length equals 15 residues. Germline CDR1 SGHRS, CDR2 YFSETQ. V lost 4 bases, J lost 1 base, and 4 bases stayed unmatched. The full variable domain, rest sourced from reference TRBV5-1 and TRBJ1-3, is KAGVTQTPRYLIKTRGQQVTLSCSPISGHRSVSWYQQTPGQGLQFLFEYFSETQRNKGNFPGRFSGRQFSNSRSEMNVSTLELGDSALYLCASSLWTGSGNTIYFGEGSWLTVV.

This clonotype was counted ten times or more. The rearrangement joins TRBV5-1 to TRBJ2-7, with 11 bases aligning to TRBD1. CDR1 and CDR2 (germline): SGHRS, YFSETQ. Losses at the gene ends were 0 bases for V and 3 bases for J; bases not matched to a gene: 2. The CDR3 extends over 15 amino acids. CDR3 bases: TGCGCCAGCAGCTTGGGAGGGACAGGGGGCTACGAGCAGTACTTC. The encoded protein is CASSLGGTGGYEQYF.

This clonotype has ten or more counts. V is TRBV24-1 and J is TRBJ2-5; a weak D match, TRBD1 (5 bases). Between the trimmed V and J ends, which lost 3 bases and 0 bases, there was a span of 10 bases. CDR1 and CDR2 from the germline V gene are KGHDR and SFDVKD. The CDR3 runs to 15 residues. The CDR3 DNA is TGTGCCACCAGTGATACGACAGAGTACCAAGAGACCCAGTACTTC. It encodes CATSDTTEYQETQYF.

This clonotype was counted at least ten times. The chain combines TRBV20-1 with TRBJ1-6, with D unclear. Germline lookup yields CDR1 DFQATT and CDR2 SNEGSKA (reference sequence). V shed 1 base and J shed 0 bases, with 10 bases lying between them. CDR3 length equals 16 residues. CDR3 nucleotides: TGCAGTGCTAGAGGGGCGGGAGACTCCTATAATTCACCCCTCCACTTT. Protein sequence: CSARGAGDSYNSPLHF.

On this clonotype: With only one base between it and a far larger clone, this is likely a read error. The CDR3 protein is CASKGASYNEQYF. The CDR3 coding sequence is TGTGCCAGCAAAGGGGCCTCCTACAATGAGCAGTACTTC. This chain connects TRBV2 to TRBJ2-7; tentative D call: TRBD1 (5 bases). The CDR3 consists of 13 residues. Germline V gene sequence: CDR1 SNHLY, CDR2 FYNNEI. V was shortened by 7 bases and J by 7 bases, with 17 bases between the two germline ends.

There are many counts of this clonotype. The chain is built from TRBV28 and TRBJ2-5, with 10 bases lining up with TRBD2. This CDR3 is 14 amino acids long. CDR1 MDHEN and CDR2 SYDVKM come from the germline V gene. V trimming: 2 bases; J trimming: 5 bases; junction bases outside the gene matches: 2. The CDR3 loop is CASSLPAGGETQYF. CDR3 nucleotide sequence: TGTGCCAGCAGTTTACCAGCGGGGGGGGAGACCCAGTACTTC.

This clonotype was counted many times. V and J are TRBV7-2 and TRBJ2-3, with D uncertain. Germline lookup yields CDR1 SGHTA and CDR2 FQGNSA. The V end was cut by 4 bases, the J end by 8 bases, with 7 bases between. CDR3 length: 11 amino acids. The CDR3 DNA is TGTGCCAGCAGCTCCCCAGTTACGCAGTATTTT. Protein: CASSSPVTQYF.

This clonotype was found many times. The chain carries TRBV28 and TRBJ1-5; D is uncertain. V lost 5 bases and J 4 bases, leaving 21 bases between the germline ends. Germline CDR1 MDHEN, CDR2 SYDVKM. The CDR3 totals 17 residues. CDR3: CASSTSSRGRVNQPQHF. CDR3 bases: TGTGCCAGCAGTACGAGTAGCCGTGGACGGGTAAATCAGCCCCAGCATTTT.

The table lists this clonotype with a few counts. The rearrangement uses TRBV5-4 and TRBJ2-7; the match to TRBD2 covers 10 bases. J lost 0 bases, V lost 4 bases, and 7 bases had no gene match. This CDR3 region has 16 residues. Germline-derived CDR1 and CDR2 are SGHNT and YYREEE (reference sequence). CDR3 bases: TGTGCCAGCAGCCCGGAACTAGCGGGGAGCTCCTACGAGCAGTACTTC. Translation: CASSPELAGSSYEQYF. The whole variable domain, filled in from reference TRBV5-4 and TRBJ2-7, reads ETGVTQSPTHLIKTRGQQVTLRCSSQSGHNTVSWYQQALGQGPQFIFQYYREEENGRGNFPPRFSGLQFPNYSSELNVNALELDDSALYLCASSPELAGSSYEQYFGPGTRLTVT.

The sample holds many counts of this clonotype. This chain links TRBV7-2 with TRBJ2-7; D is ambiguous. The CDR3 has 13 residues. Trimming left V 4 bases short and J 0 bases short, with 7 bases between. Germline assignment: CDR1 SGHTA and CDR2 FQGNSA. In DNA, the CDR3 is TGTGCCAGCAGCTCAAGGAACTCCTACGAGCAGTACTTC. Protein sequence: CASSSRNSYEQYF.

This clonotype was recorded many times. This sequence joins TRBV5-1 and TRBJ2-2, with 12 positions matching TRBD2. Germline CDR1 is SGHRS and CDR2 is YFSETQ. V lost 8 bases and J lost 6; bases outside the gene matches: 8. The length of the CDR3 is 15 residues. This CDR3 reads CARLTSGSSAGELFF. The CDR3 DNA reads TGCGCCAGACTGACTAGCGGGAGTTCCGCCGGGGAGCTGTTTTTT.

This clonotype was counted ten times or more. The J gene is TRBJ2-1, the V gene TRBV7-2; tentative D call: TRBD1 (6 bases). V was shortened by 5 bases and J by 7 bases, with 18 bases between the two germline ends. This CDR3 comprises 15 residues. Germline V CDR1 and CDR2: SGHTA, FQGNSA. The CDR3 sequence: CASSNRVGLVNEQFF. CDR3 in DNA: TGTGCCAGCAGCAACAGGGTGGGCCTGGTAAATGAGCAGTTCTTC.

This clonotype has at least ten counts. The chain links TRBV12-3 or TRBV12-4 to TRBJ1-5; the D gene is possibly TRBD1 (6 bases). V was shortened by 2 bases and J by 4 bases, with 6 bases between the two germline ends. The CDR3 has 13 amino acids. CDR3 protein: CASSLRGNQPQHF. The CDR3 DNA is TGTGCCAGCAGTTTAAGGGGGAATCAGCCCCAGCATTTT.

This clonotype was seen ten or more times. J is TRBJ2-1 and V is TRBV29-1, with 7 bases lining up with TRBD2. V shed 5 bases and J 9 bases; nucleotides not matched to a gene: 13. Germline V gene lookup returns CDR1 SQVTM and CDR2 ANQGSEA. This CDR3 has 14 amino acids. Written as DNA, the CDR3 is TGCAGCGTTTTGGGCTGGACTAGAAACCGTGAGCAGTTCTTC. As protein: CSVLGWTRNREQFF.

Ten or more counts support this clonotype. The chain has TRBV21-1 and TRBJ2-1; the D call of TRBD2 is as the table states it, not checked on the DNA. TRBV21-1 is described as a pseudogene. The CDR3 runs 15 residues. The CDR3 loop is CASSKSRTRRGEQFF. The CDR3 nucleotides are TGTGCCAGCAGCAAATCAAGGACTCGAAGAGGTGAGCAGTTCTTC.

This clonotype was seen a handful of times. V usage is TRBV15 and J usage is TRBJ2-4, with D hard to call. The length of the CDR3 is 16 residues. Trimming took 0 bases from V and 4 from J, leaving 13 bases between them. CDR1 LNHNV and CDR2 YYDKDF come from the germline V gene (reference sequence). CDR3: CATSRDVTSLKNIQYF. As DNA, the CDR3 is TGTGCCACCAGCAGAGACGTCACCAGCCTAAAAAACATTCAGTACTTC.

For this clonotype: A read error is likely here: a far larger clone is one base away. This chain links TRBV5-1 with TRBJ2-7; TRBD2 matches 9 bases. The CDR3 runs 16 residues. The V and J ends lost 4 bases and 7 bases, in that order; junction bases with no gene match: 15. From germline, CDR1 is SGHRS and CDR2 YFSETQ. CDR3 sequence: CASSIVAGGPSNEQYF. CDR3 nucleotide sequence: TGCGCCAGCAGCATTGTGGCGGGAGGGCCTTCCAATGAGCAGTACTTC.